This T cell receptor beta chain was captured in a study of shared clonotypes between healthy human individuals. Study-level information: The plates for each donor numbered three CD4 naive, three CD4 memory, two CD8 naive and one CD8 memory.

Germline loops: CDR1 MGHRA, CDR2 YSYEKL. This CDR3 comprises 16 residues. Comments on this clone: Its specificity is not known. The junction differs from germline at one of its ends, possibly a read error.

Memory CD4+ cells were the fraction left after CD45RA+ naive selection. Overall study results and limits: Shared clonotypes: about 5% naive CD4, under 4% naive CD8, 2.3% memory CD4, under 0.45% memory CD8.

For every subset, genomic DNA was evenly distributed across several immunoSEQ plates. Clones were sequenced by immunoSEQ multiplex PCR, and TCRdb holds only the in-frame ones, with some missing. The sample has more than 2 million clones, under 97% seen once. This clonotype was obtained from a man in his late teens or twenties in good health. The J gene is TRBJ2-7, the V gene TRBV4-1; 12 positions agree with TRBD2. The material sequenced was naive CD4+ T cells sorted from blood. As for subset: CD45RA+ positively selected. CDR3 in amino acids: CASSQGGLAGLYDQYF. Here the CDR3 DNA reads TGCGCCAGCAGCCAAGGGGGACTAGCGGGTCTCTACGATCAGTACTTC.